A selection of T cell receptor beta chains follows, all from one sample in a study of shared clonotypes between healthy human individuals. The protocol was immunoSEQ multiplex PCR, while the TCRdb copy is restricted to in-frame clones and leaves out a portion. The table lists about 1.1 million clones, roughly 77% of them singletons. The sequenced sample was memory CD4+ T cells from PBMCs. The origin of the receptors is a man between 18 and 29 years old in good health. Some clones in this sample may be carry-over from other donors' samples. CDR3s include the opening cysteine and the closing phenylalanine or tryptophan. The order of the fields is J gene, clone size, D gene, V gene, CDR3 DNA, CDR3 protein. A D gene is named only where the DNA matches it firmly. Only part of the rows carry a size: once, few, many, or a class if the clone is expanded.

J gene: TRBJ1-1; clone size: NA; D gene: NA; V gene: TRBV7-2; CDR3 DNA: TGTGCCAGCAGCCAGCGCCCGGGGCCAAAGGCTTTCTTT; CDR3 protein: CASSQRPGPKAFF
J gene: TRBJ2-7; clone size: NA; D gene: TRBD1; V gene: TRBV2; CDR3 DNA: TGTGCCAGCAGACACCCTGGGACAGGGGCTACCTACGAGCAGTACTTC; CDR3 protein: CASRHPGTGATYEQYF
J gene: TRBJ1-1; clone size: NA; D gene: NA; V gene: TRBV28; CDR3 DNA: TGTGCCAGCAGTCCCTTCGGGATAGAAGCTTTCTTT; CDR3 protein: CASSPFGIEAFF
J gene: TRBJ2-7; clone size: NA; D gene: TRBD2; V gene: TRBV5-1; CDR3 DNA: TGCGCCAGCAGCTTGGATAGCGGGAGAGACGAGCAGTACTTC; CDR3 protein: CASSLDSGRDEQYF
J gene: TRBJ2-7; clone size: NA; D gene: TRBD1; V gene: TRBV28; CDR3 DNA: TGTGCCAGCAGTTCGGCGCCAGGGGGCGGCGAGCAGTACTTC; CDR3 protein: CASSSAPGGGEQYF
J gene: TRBJ1-1; clone size: once; D gene: NA; V gene: TRBV7-2; CDR3 DNA: TGTGCCAGCAGCTTATTAGCAGGGTTCACTGAAGCTTTCTTT; CDR3 protein: CASSLLAGFTEAFF
J gene: TRBJ1-4; clone size: many; D gene: NA; V gene: TRBV5-1; CDR3 DNA: TGCGCCAGCAGCTTGGCTCCGGGGAATAATGAAAAACTGTTTTTT; CDR3 protein: CASSLAPGNNEKLFF
J gene: TRBJ2-7; clone size: NA; D gene: NA; V gene: TRBV28; CDR3 DNA: TGTGCCAGCAGTTTGGCAGGGGTCTCCTCCTACGAGCAGTACTTC; CDR3 protein: CASSLAGVSSYEQYF
J gene: TRBJ1-1; clone size: few; D gene: NA; V gene: TRBV7-9; CDR3 DNA: TGTGCCAGCAGCGGGCTAGGGGCAGGGCTGTATGAAGCTTTCTTT; CDR3 protein: CASSGLGAGLYEAFF
J gene: TRBJ2-7; clone size: NA; D gene: NA; V gene: TRBV5-1; CDR3 DNA: TGCGCCAGCAGCCTTACCTCAGGGTCCTACGAGCAGTACTTC; CDR3 protein: CASSLTSGSYEQYF
J gene: TRBJ2-6; clone size: NA; D gene: TRBD1; V gene: TRBV6-4; CDR3 DNA: TGTGCCAGCAGTTCACAGGGGTCCAACGTCCTGACTTTC; CDR3 protein: CASSSQGSNVLTF
J gene: TRBJ1-2; clone size: NA; D gene: NA; V gene: TRBV7-9; CDR3 DNA: TGTGCCAGCAGCTTCACTGATCTAAGGAGCTACACCTTC; CDR3 protein: CASSFTDLRSYTF
J gene: TRBJ2-1; clone size: NA; D gene: TRBD1; V gene: TRBV2; CDR3 DNA: TGTGCCAGTTTACGGGACAGGGGGCTCAATGAGCAGTTCTTC; CDR3 protein: CASLRDRGLNEQFF
J gene: TRBJ1-2; clone size: many; D gene: NA; V gene: TRBV7-9; CDR3 DNA: TGTGCCAGCAGCTTAGACAGCTATGGCTACACCTTC; CDR3 protein: CASSLDSYGYTF
J gene: TRBJ1-5; clone size: NA; D gene: NA; V gene: TRBV28; CDR3 DNA: TGTGCCAGCAGTTCCTCATTGCAGCCCCAGCATTTT; CDR3 protein: CASSSSLQPQHF
J gene: TRBJ2-7; clone size: NA; D gene: NA; V gene: TRBV5-1; CDR3 DNA: TGCGCCAGCAGCAAACGGGCCGGAGGCGGGTACGAGCAGTACTTC; CDR3 protein: CASSKRAGGGYEQYF
J gene: TRBJ1-3; clone size: NA; D gene: NA; V gene: TRBV6-1; CDR3 DNA: TGTGCCAGCAGGACCCCACTTGGAAACACCATATATTTT; CDR3 protein: CASRTPLGNTIYF
J gene: TRBJ1-2; clone size: NA; D gene: NA; V gene: TRBV19; CDR3 DNA: TGTGCCAGTAGTGCGAGATCAGGGGCTACTAACTATGGCTACACCTTC; CDR3 protein: CASSARSGATNYGYTF
J gene: TRBJ1-4; clone size: NA; D gene: TRBD1; V gene: TRBV29-1; CDR3 DNA: TGCAGCGTTGACACCGGGACAGGGGACCCCAAACTGTTTTTT; CDR3 protein: CSVDTGTGDPKLFF
J gene: TRBJ2-7; clone size: once; D gene: TRBD1; V gene: TRBV11-2; CDR3 DNA: TGTGCCAGCACCCCCCCAGGGGGCCTAGTTGACGAGCAGTACTTC; CDR3 protein: CASTPPGGLVDEQYF
J gene: TRBJ2-2; clone size: NA; D gene: NA; V gene: TRBV6-1; CDR3 DNA: TGTGCCAGCAGTGAAGTTCCTGGGTCCGGGGAGCTGTTTTTT; CDR3 protein: CASSEVPGSGELFF
J gene: TRBJ2-1; clone size: NA; D gene: NA; V gene: TRBV15; CDR3 DNA: TGTGCCACCAGCATCGGTTCCCCGGAGGGCGATGAGCAGTTCTTC; CDR3 protein: CATSIGSPEGDEQFF
J gene: TRBJ2-3; clone size: NA; D gene: NA; V gene: TRBV11-2; CDR3 DNA: TGTGCCAGCAGCTTAGGTCAATTCACAGATACGCAGTATTTT; CDR3 protein: CASSLGQFTDTQYF
J gene: TRBJ1-2; clone size: NA; D gene: NA; V gene: TRBV4-3; CDR3 DNA: TGCGCCAGCAGCCAAGATAGGCAATACGGCTACACCTTC; CDR3 protein: CASSQDRQYGYTF
J gene: TRBJ1-1; clone size: once; D gene: NA; V gene: TRBV30; CDR3 DNA: TGTGCCTGGAGTTGGGGCGGGGCGGCTTTCTTT; CDR3 protein: CAWSWGGAAFF
J gene: TRBJ2-2; clone size: once; D gene: TRBD1; V gene: TRBV28; CDR3 DNA: TGTGCCAGCAGTCCACAGGGGGCTTTAAGCGGGGAGCTGTTTTTT; CDR3 protein: CASSPQGALSGELFF
J gene: TRBJ2-7; clone size: NA; D gene: TRBD2; V gene: TRBV6-1; CDR3 DNA: TGTGCCAGCAGTGATTACCTAGCGGGGAAGTACGAGCAGTACTTC; CDR3 protein: CASSDYLAGKYEQYF
J gene: TRBJ2-2; clone size: NA; D gene: NA; V gene: TRBV5-1; CDR3 DNA: TGCGCCAGCAGCTTACCGACTGCGAACACCGGGGAGCTGTTTTTT; CDR3 protein: CASSLPTANTGELFF
J gene: TRBJ1-5; clone size: NA; D gene: NA; V gene: TRBV28; CDR3 DNA: TGTGCCAGCAGTGGGTCCCGGGCAGGGTATTATCAGCCCCAGCATTTT; CDR3 protein: CASSGSRAGYYQPQHF
J gene: TRBJ1-3; clone size: NA; D gene: NA; V gene: TRBV7-8; CDR3 DNA: TGTGCCAGCAGCTTAGTTTCGGGGCCCGGAAACACCATATATTTT; CDR3 protein: CASSLVSGPGNTIYF
J gene: TRBJ2-7; clone size: NA; D gene: NA; V gene: TRBV7-2; CDR3 DNA: TGTGCCAGCAGCTCCGACAGGCATGCTATCGAGCAGTACTTC; CDR3 protein: CASSSDRHAIEQYF
J gene: TRBJ1-1; clone size: NA; D gene: TRBD1; V gene: TRBV18; CDR3 DNA: TGTGCCAGCTCCGCGACAGGGTCGACAAACACTGAAGCTTTCTTT; CDR3 protein: CASSATGSTNTEAFF
J gene: TRBJ2-3; clone size: NA; D gene: NA; V gene: TRBV10-3; CDR3 DNA: TGTGCCATCAGTGAGTCTTTGCCAGATACGCAGTATTTT; CDR3 protein: CAISESLPDTQYF
J gene: TRBJ1-1; clone size: once; D gene: TRBD1; V gene: TRBV28; CDR3 DNA: TGTGCCAGCAGTTCGCGGACAGGGTTGAGGGCTTTCTTT; CDR3 protein: CASSSRTGLRAFF
J gene: TRBJ2-7; clone size: NA; D gene: NA; V gene: TRBV4-1; CDR3 DNA: TGCGCCAGCAGCCCGGGACCGGGAGTTATATTCCCTTCCCAGTACTTC; CDR3 protein: CASSPGPGVIFPSQYF
J gene: TRBJ2-7; clone size: NA; D gene: TRBD1; V gene: TRBV28; CDR3 DNA: TGTGCCAGCAGTTTAACCGACAGGGTCGAGCAGTACTTC; CDR3 protein: CASSLTDRVEQYF
J gene: TRBJ1-5; clone size: NA; D gene: NA; V gene: TRBV18; CDR3 DNA: TGTGCCAGCCGGACAGAAAATCAGCCCCAGCATTTT; CDR3 protein: CASRTENQPQHF
J gene: TRBJ1-2; clone size: NA; D gene: NA; V gene: TRBV30; CDR3 DNA: TGTGCCTGGAGTGTCGGGACAACCATCTATGGCTACACCTTC; CDR3 protein: CAWSVGTTIYGYTF
J gene: TRBJ1-1; clone size: NA; D gene: NA; V gene: TRBV29-1; CDR3 DNA: TGCAGCGTTGAACCACAGGGGAACACTGAAGCTTTCTTT; CDR3 protein: CSVEPQGNTEAFF